The 23 T cell receptor beta chains presented below share a single source sample, sequenced in a study of cytomegalovirus exposure and HLA in healthy donors. The PCR contained 60 Vbeta and 13 Jbeta primers. Sequencing was performed with immunoSEQ multiplex PCR; in TCRdb, only in-frame clones are kept and a portion is missing. Found here are around 140,000 clones, around 80% of them singletons; the top ten hold around 3%. Sequences were obtained from PBMCs. Receptor source: a female donor in good health and CMV-seronegative.

The chain recombines TRBV7-9 with TRBJ2-1; the match to TRBD2 covers 7 bases. Looked up from germline, CDR1 is SEHNR and CDR2 is FQNEAQ (reference sequence). Trimming cost V 4 bases and J 0 bases; bases outside gene matches: 12. This CDR3 contains 18 residues. For the CDR3, the DNA is TGTGCCAGCAGCTCTGCGCGGGGACTACAGAGCTCCTACAATGAGCAGTTCTTC. Protein: CASSSARGLQSSYNEQFF.

The V gene is TRBV9, the J gene TRBJ2-2, with TRBD1 matching over 8 bases. V shed 2 bases, J shed 1 base, and the junction held 7 bases outside the gene matches. This CDR3 contains 17 residues. Germline V gives CDR1 SGDLS, CDR2 YYNGEE. The CDR3 DNA follows: TGTGCCAGCAGCGTTGAGGCAGGGGGCCTGAACACCGGGGAGCTGTTTTTT. It is translated as CASSVEAGGLNTGELFF.

J is TRBJ1-2 and V is TRBV7-9, with D perhaps TRBD1 (5 bases). There are 15 residues in the CDR3. Germline CDR1 is SEHNR and CDR2 is FQNEAQ (reference sequence). The V end lost 4 bases, the J end lost 4 bases, and 16 bases lay between the germline ends. The CDR3 loop is CASSSIAGMSYGYTF. The CDR3 nucleotides read TGTGCCAGCAGCTCGATCGCAGGGATGAGCTATGGCTACACCTTC.

This clone has only one observation. CDR3 coding DNA: TGTGCCAGCAGTTCCGCCCGGGGTGATGAGCAGTTCTTC. Its protein product is CASSSARGDEQFF. The genes are TRBV7-2 and TRBJ2-1; tentative D call: TRBD2 (5 bases). Germline lookup yields CDR1 SGHTA and CDR2 FQGNSA. CDR3 size: 13 residues. Trimming removed 6 bases at V and 8 bases at J, with 14 bases between.

The chain links TRBV6-5 to TRBJ1-1; no definite D call. Trimming cost V 6 bases and J 1 base, with 6 bases left between them. Germline assignment: CDR1 MNHEY and CDR2 SVGAGI. This CDR3 region has 12 residues. CDR3 loop: CASRLTNTEAFF. In DNA, the CDR3 is TGTGCCAGCAGACTCACGAACACTGAAGCTTTCTTT.

This chain joins TRBV6-6 and TRBJ1-6; no clear D gene. Germline V gene sequence: CDR1 MNHNY, CDR2 SVGAGI (reference sequence). This CDR3 region has 13 residues. V shed 1 base and J shed 7 bases, with 5 bases lying between them. The chain's CDR3 is CASSYWANSPLHF. The DNA of the CDR3 is TGTGCCAGCAGTTACTGGGCAAATTCACCCCTCCACTTT.

V gene TRBV19 combines with J gene TRBJ2-5; 7 bases map to TRBD1. Looked up from germline, CDR1 is LNHDA and CDR2 is SQIVND (reference sequence). CDR3 length: 15 amino acids. The trim removed 4 bases at V and 0 bases at J, leaving 5 bases unmatched. CDR3 in DNA: TGTGCCAGTAGTACTCGGGACAGCTACCAAGAGACCCAGTACTTC. Translating gives CASSTRDSYQETQYF.

CDR3 residues: CATSRVGGGAREQFF. The CDR3 coding sequence is TGTGCCACCAGCAGAGTTGGCGGGGGGGCACGTGAGCAGTTCTTC. V and J are TRBV15 and TRBJ2-1, with TRBD2 matching over 9 bases. Germline V CDR1 and CDR2: LNHNV, YYDKDF (reference sequence). CDR3 length: 15 residues. Unmatched junction bases numbered 7, after V lost 1 base and J lost 9 bases.

The chain combines TRBV27 with TRBJ1-4; 10 bases match TRBD1. CDR3 length equals 19 residues. Germline loops: CDR1 MNHEY, CDR2 SMNVEV (reference sequence). Trimming at V came to 4 bases and at J to 8 bases, leaving 19 bases not matched to a gene. The CDR3 DNA follows: TGTGCCAGCAGTTCAGTGGGACAGGGGATAGATAAACTTAGGGAAAAACTGTTTTTT. As protein: CASSSVGQGIDKLREKLFF.

The CDR3 spells CASSEGSGGGPQETQYF. The CDR3 DNA sequence: TGTGCCAGCAGTGAAGGATCGGGGGGCGGACCACAAGAGACCCAGTACTTC. The chain is built from TRBV6-1 and TRBJ2-5, with D maybe TRBD2 (7 bases). The CDR3 covers 17 residues. CDR1 is MNHNS, CDR2 SASEGT, per germline. Trimming shortened V by 1 base and J by 2 bases, and 17 bases separated the two germline ends.

The rearrangement uses TRBV10-3 and TRBJ1-2, with a weak D call TRBD1 (5 bases). The germline V gene has CDR1 ENHRY and CDR2 SYGVKD. The CDR3 contains 14 residues. V dropped 7 bases and J dropped 2 bases, with 14 bases sitting between them. DNA of the CDR3: TGTGCCATCACCGCGGGGGTTCGGAACTATGGCTACACCTTC. Amino acid sequence: CAITAGVRNYGYTF.

DNA for the CDR3: TGCGCCAGCACACTAGCGGCCAACACCGGGGAGCTGTTTTTT. Amino acids: CASTLAANTGELFF. V is TRBV5-1 and J is TRBJ2-2, with TRBD2 identical over 8 bases. In germline, CDR1 is SGHRS, CDR2 YFSETQ. The CDR3 runs to 14 residues. J lost 2 bases, V lost 6 bases, and 3 bases had no gene match.

The rearrangement uses TRBV7-2 and TRBJ1-6; 9 bases agree with TRBD1. V dropped 5 bases and J dropped 6; count of bases not matched to a gene: 5. Germline values: CDR1 SGHTA, CDR2 FQGNSA. The CDR3 runs 15 residues. CDR3 sequence reads: CASSKTGQGNSPLHF. CDR3 sequence (DNA): TGTGCCAGCAGCAAAACGGGACAGGGTAATTCACCCCTCCACTTT.

The rearrangement links TRBV11-2 to TRBJ2-1; D possibly corresponds to TRBD1 (6 bases). V shed 1 base and J shed 10 bases, with 11 bases lying between them. CDR3 length: 13 residues. CDR1 is SGHAT, CDR2 FQNNGV, per germline. CDR3 in DNA: TGTGCCAGCAGCTTAGCAGGGGTGGGCGAGCAGTTCTTC. This codes for CASSLAGVGEQFF.

The chain uses TRBV2 and TRBJ2-7, with 10 bases aligning to TRBD1. The CDR3 totals 19 residues. The V gene end was trimmed by 0 bases and the J gene end by 0 bases; junction bases not matched to a gene: 11. Germline loops: CDR1 SNHLY, CDR2 FYNNEI. This CDR3 is CASSEALLGQGTSSYEQYF. CDR3 nucleotide sequence: TGTGCCAGCAGTGAAGCGCTTCTGGGACAGGGGACAAGCTCCTACGAGCAGTACTTC.

This clone was seen once. One end of the junction does not line up with germline, which may come from a read error. This chain uses TRBV2 with TRBJ1-2, with unresolved D. Germline CDR1 reads SNHLY; CDR2 reads FYNNEI. The CDR3 totals 11 residues. The CDR3 bases are TGTGCCATGGCAGGTAACGGTGGCTACCCCTTC. Encoded protein: CAMAGNGGYPF.

V is TRBV5-1 and J is TRBJ1-4; 7 bases align to TRBD1. The CDR3 has 13 residues. Trimming cost V 0 bases and J 10 bases; bases outside gene matches: 3. Germline V CDR1 and CDR2: SGHRS, YFSETQ. The CDR3 bases are TGCGCCAGCAGCTTGGAAACAGGGGTAAAACTGTTTTTT. It is translated as CASSLETGVKLFF.

On this clone: The germline gene is not matched at one end of the junction; a read error may be the cause. This sample includes further DNA sequences coding for the same CDR3. The V gene is TRBV6-1, the J gene TRBJ1-4; no definite D call. The CDR3 contains 14 residues. Germline V gene sequence: CDR1 MNHNS, CDR2 SASEGT. CDR3 region: CASSAVATNEKLFF. The CDR3 nucleotides are TGCGCCAGCAGTGCCGTTGCAACTAATGAAAAACTGTTTTTT.

The V call is TRBV9, the J call TRBJ2-3, with a tentative D call TRBD1 (6 bases). Trimming pared 3 bases from V and 2 bases from J, leaving 10 bases between. This CDR3 region has 14 residues. Germline-derived CDR1 and CDR2 are SGDLS and YYNGEE. The CDR3 reads CASSGRDITDTQYF. The DNA for the CDR3 is TGTGCCAGCAGCGGCCGGGACATCACAGATACGCAGTATTTT.

V is TRBV28 and J is TRBJ1-1, with 12 nucleotides matching TRBD1. Germline loops: CDR1 MDHEN, CDR2 SYDVKM. The trim removed 6 bases at V and 1 base at J, leaving 12 bases unmatched. The CDR3 has 18 residues. This CDR3 is CASRRGTGGWIKNTEAFF. The DNA for the CDR3 is TGTGCCAGCAGGCGAGGGACAGGGGGCTGGATCAAGAACACTGAAGCTTTCTTT. The variable domain in full, with the rest retrieved from reference TRBV28 and TRBJ1-1, is DVKVTQSSRYLVKRTGEKVFLECVQDMDHENMFWYRQDPGLGLRLIYFSYDVKMKEKGDIPEGYSVSREKKERFSLILESASTNQTSMYLCASRRGTGGWIKNTEAFFGQGTRLTVV.

This clone appeared a few times. V gene TRBV28 combines with J gene TRBJ1-1; D is possibly TRBD1 (6 bases). V lost 5 bases and J lost 5, with 15 bases in between. Germline CDR1 reads MDHEN; CDR2 reads SYDVKM. The CDR3 is 14 residues long. The CDR3, as DNA: TGTGCCAGCAGTCAGGGGACAATGAGAACTGAAGCTTTCTTT. Translating it yields CASSQGTMRTEAFF. Full variable domain (missing parts from reference TRBV28 and TRBJ1-1): DVKVTQSSRYLVKRTGEKVFLECVQDMDHENMFWYRQDPGLGLRLIYFSYDVKMKEKGDIPEGYSVSREKKERFSLILESASTNQTSMYLCASSQGTMRTEAFFGQGTRLTVV.

The chain couples TRBV2 to TRBJ2-7, with TRBD1 as a possible D gene (5 bases). V was trimmed by 6 bases and J by 0 bases, leaving 9 bases between them. Germline V gene data show CDR1 as SNHLY and CDR2 as FYNNEI. This CDR3 has 13 amino acids. Here the CDR3 DNA reads TGTGCCAGCAGACTGACAGTCTCCTACGAGCAGTACTTC. It translates to CASRLTVSYEQYF.

The chain links TRBV14 to TRBJ2-1; 11 bases match TRBD1. Germline CDR1 SGHDN, CDR2 FVKESK. Unmatched junction bases numbered 3, after V lost 4 bases and J lost 4 bases. This CDR3 has 15 amino acids. The CDR3 sequence: CASSLGQGAYNEQFF. The CDR3 coding sequence is TGTGCCAGCAGCCTAGGACAGGGGGCGTACAATGAGCAGTTCTTC. Full variable domain (remainder filled in from reference TRBV14 and TRBJ2-1): EAGVTQFPSHSVIEKGQTVTLRCDPISGHDNLYWYRRVMGKEIKFLLHFVKESKQDESGMPNNRFLAERTGGTYSTLKVQPAELEDSGVYFCASSLGQGAYNEQFFGPGTRLTVL.